This entry describes one TCR beta chain. Its antigen is currently unknown. These data come from a study of T cell repertoires in cytomegalovirus infection. Whole-study context: Both CMV infection and a matching HLA type were indicated by public TCR beta signatures. Points from the study as a whole: There were HLA-C-restricted CMV-specific TCR beta clonotypes dominating the ex vivo response. Cumulative public TCR beta family frequency identified carriers of CMV plus the relevant HLA.

Germline V lookup: CDR1 SGHRS, CDR2 YFSETQ. Losses at the gene ends were 5 bases for V and 6 bases for J; bases not matched to a gene: 6. This CDR3 has 14 residues. Each CDR3 protein is one row after TCRdb ran MiXCR on the reads. The table records about 150,000 distinct CDR3 sequences, 20% to 30% of them present only once. This chain links TRBV5-1 with TRBJ2-7; 12 bases fit TRBD1. The source of this sequence is a human donor in good health (CMV status not recorded). Some clones in this sample may be carry-over from other donors' samples. Sequenced sample: PBMCs. The CDR3 region has the DNA TGCGCCAGCAGTCCCGGGACAGGGGGCCTCGAGCAGTACTTC. It yields the protein CASSPGTGGLEQYF. Supplemented by reference TRBV5-1 and TRBJ2-7, the full variable domain reads KAGVTQTPRYLIKTRGQQVTLSCSPISGHRSVSWYQQTPGQGLQFLFEYFSETQRNKGNFPGRFSGRQFSNSRSEMNVSTLELGDSALYLCASSPGTGGLEQYFGPGTRLTVT.